This T cell receptor beta chain was captured in a study of blood T cell repertoires in COVID-19. As originally analysed: The assay estimated nucleated cells by amplifying reference gene primers. Data came from immunoSEQ multiplex PCR; TCRdb stores just in-frame clones and leaves some out. V and J calls and clone size are given by that table; D and trimming were obtained from the DNA. The data show 250,000 or so clones, with roughly 82% seen just once and 2% to 2.5% held by the top ten. This clonotype was obtained from a woman aged 50 to 60 who had recovered from COVID-19. Material: PBMCs or T cells enriched from blood (not recorded which).

The CDR3 loop reads CASTGTGQPNYGYTF. The DNA for the CDR3 is TGTGCCAGCACCGGGACAGGCCAACCTAACTATGGCTACACCTTC. The V and J genes are TRBV5-5 and TRBJ1-2, with TRBD1 matching over 8 bases. Germline CDR1 reads SGHKS; CDR2 reads YYEKEE (reference sequence). V was clipped by 6 bases and J by 0 bases; unmatched bases: 7. There are 15 residues in the CDR3. The full variable domain, its missing parts supplied by reference TRBV5-5 and TRBJ1-2, is DAGVTQSPTHLIKTRGQQVTLRCSPISGHKSVSWYQQVLGQGPQFIFQYYEKEERGRGNFPDRFSARQFPNYSSELNVNALLLGDSALYLCASTGTGQPNYGYTFGSGTRLTVV.